This T cell receptor (beta chain) was sequenced for a study of early T cells in non-severe SARS-CoV-2 infection. Each single cDNA molecule received a unique molecular identifier. A single record per CDR3 protein comes from TCRdb applying MiXCR to the 5' RACE reads. The table has over 50,000 distinct CDR3 sequences, roughly 12% seen once. In this sample, this clonotype turned up many times. CDR1 SGHAT and CDR2 FQNNGV come from the germline V gene. The CDR3 sequence is 15 residues long. The germline V and J ends were trimmed by 2 bases and 5 bases, with 16 bases remaining between them. The source material was whole blood. The receptor comes from an adult who was a healthcare worker with PCR-confirmed SARS-CoV-2 infection or an uninfected control (not recorded which). The genes are TRBV11-2 and TRBJ2-7; no reliable D call. CDR3 residues: CASSLTRPGFDEQYF. The CDR3 region has the DNA TGTGCCAGCAGCTTAACAAGACCCGGTTTCGACGAGCAGTACTTC.